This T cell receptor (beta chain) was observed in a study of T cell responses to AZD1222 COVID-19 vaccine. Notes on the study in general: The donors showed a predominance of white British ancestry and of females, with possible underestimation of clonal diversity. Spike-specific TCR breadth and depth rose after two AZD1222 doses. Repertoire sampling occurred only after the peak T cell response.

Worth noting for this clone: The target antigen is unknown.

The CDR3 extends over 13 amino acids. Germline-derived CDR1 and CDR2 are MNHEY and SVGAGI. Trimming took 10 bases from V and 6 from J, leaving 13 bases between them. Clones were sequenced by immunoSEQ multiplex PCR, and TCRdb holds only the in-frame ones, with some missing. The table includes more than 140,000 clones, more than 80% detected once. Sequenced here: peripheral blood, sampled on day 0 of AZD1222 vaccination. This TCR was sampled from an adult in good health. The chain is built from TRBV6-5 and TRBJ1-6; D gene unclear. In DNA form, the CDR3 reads TGTGCCACCCTTCCGGTCCCTAATTCACCCCTCCACTTT. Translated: CATLPVPNSPLHF.